The present entry profiles one T cell receptor (beta chain) with its context. Here immunoSEQ multiplex PCR was the method, and the copy in TCRdb shows in-frame clones only, minus some. The sample yields approximately 74,000 clones, around 80% seen once. These data belong to a study of neoadjuvant anti-PD-1 for oral cavity cancer. Germline CDR1 and CDR2: SGHDT and YYEEEE. The CDR3 is 13 amino acids. Trimming took off 2 bases at V and 5 bases at J, with 10 bases between the two ends. The sample consisted of PBMCs, taken before nivolumab (anti-PD-1) treatment. This receptor was taken from a person aged 40 to 85 with oral cavity squamous cell carcinoma. V usage is TRBV5-6 and J usage is TRBJ2-5, with no clear D. The CDR3 sequence is CASSFPQSETQYF. The CDR3 DNA reads TGTGCCAGCAGCTTCCCGCAGTCGGAGACCCAGTACTTC.